The TCR beta chain under discussion was sequenced for a study of blood T cell repertoires in COVID-19. Overall study: Samples of COVID-19 (acute and convalescent) were obtained from the United States, Italy and Spain. Nucleic acid was either cDNA or gDNA, and it came from T cells, B-cell-depleted T cells, or PBMCs.

In germline, CDR1 is MNHNY, CDR2 SVGAGI (reference sequence). CDR3 size: 13 residues. J gave up 5 bases and V 6 bases, and 6 bases lay outside the gene matches. Original processing notes: Reference gene primer amplification yielded estimated nucleated cell counts. Here immunoSEQ multiplex PCR was the method, and the copy in TCRdb shows in-frame clones only, minus some. V and J calls and clone size are copied from that table; D and trimming were computed from the DNA. The data contain about 120,000 clones, more than 70% of them singletons. The specimen sequenced was peripheral blood. This TCR derives from a human donor in a cohort sampled during active COVID-19. The rearrangement links TRBV6-6 to TRBJ2-7; 8 positions agree with TRBD1. This CDR3 is CASRPGGFDEQYF. In nucleotides, the CDR3 is TGTGCCAGCAGGCCAGGGGGCTTCGACGAGCAGTACTTC.